A single sample gave rise to the 8 T cell receptor beta chains below, sequenced in a study of CD8 T cells in Susac syndrome. cDNA came from approximately 0.5 to 1 ug RNA primed by random hexamers. Via MiXCR, TCRdb re-called the immunoSEQ multiplex PCR reads, giving one row per CDR3 protein. The sample has 150,000 to 200,000 distinct CDR3 sequences, around 94% seen once. The specimen sequenced was CD4+ T cells from PBMCs. The receptors were sampled from a human donor with multiple sclerosis.

J is TRBJ2-3 and V is TRBV10-3; 7 nucleotides align to TRBD1. Germline trimming cut 6 bases from V and 2 bases from J; bases unmatched to any gene: 5. This CDR3 spans 14 amino acids. Germline V gene data show CDR1 as ENHRY and CDR2 as SYGVKD. CDR3 sequence reads: CAIRAGTDTDTQYF. CDR3 DNA sequence: TGTGCCATCAGAGCCGGGACAGACACAGATACGCAGTATTTT.

This chain's CDR3 is CASSDRQNQPQHF. The DNA of the CDR3 is TGTGCCAGCAGCGACAGACAGAATCAGCCCCAGCATTTT. The chain couples TRBV7-9 to TRBJ1-5; perhaps TRBD1 as D (5 bases). This CDR3 region has 13 residues. V lost 5 bases to trimming and J lost 4 bases, with 9 bases between them. CDR1 SEHNR and CDR2 FQNEAQ come from the germline V gene (reference sequence).

Only one count was recorded for this clonotype. The V gene is TRBV29-1, the J gene TRBJ2-3; D uncertain. Trimming stripped 3 bases from V and 6 bases from J, with 10 bases between. From germline, CDR1 is SQVTM and CDR2 ANQGSEA. The CDR3 consists of 12 residues. CDR3 in DNA: TGCAGCGTTGACGGGCGTGGGGATACGCAGTATTTT. Its protein product is CSVDGRGDTQYF.

The genes are TRBV6-6 and TRBJ1-5; 7 bases agree with TRBD1. CDR3 length equals 15 residues. Germline-derived CDR1 and CDR2 are MNHNY and SVGAGI (reference sequence). V shed 2 bases, J shed 4 bases, and the junction held 5 bases outside the gene matches. The CDR3 spells CASSYHDRENQPQHF. CDR3 nucleotide sequence: TGTGCCAGCAGTTACCACGACAGGGAGAATCAGCCCCAGCATTTT.

The chain uses TRBV7-9 and TRBJ1-5; the D gene is possibly TRBD1 (5 bases). The CDR3 has 16 residues. The germline V gene has CDR1 SEHNR and CDR2 FQNEAQ (reference sequence). Trimming shortened V by 5 bases and J by 1 base, and 15 bases separated the two germline ends. The CDR3 is CASSLGDGASNQPQHF. In DNA form, the CDR3 reads TGTGCCAGCAGCCTAGGGGACGGGGCGAGCAATCAGCCCCAGCATTTT. The full variable domain, its missing parts supplied by reference TRBV7-9 and TRBJ1-5, is DTGVSQNPRHKITKRGQNVTFRCDPISEHNRLYWYRQTLGQGPEFLTYFQNEAQLEKSRLLSDRFSAERPKGSFSTLEIQRTEQGDSAMYLCASSLGDGASNQPQHFGDGTRLSIL.

This clonotype has a handful of counts. The chain uses TRBV20-1 and TRBJ1-2; TRBD1 aligns across 8 bases. V was pared by 3 bases and J by 4 bases, with 4 bases of the junction left unmatched. The CDR3 runs to 13 residues. CDR1 and CDR2 (germline): DFQATT, SNEGSKA (reference sequence). The CDR3 sequence is CSARDRAVYGYTF. The CDR3, as DNA: TGCAGTGCTAGGGACAGGGCCGTCTATGGCTACACCTTC.

V and J are TRBV30 and TRBJ1-5, with D hard to call. Germline V CDR1 and CDR2: GTSNPN, SVGIG (reference sequence). Trimming stripped 0 bases from V and 7 bases from J, with 10 bases between. The CDR3 runs 13 residues. The CDR3 DNA is TGTGCCTGGAGTGTGGAGGGAACGCAGCCCCAGCATTTT. As protein: CAWSVEGTQPQHF.

V usage is TRBV20-1 and J usage is TRBJ2-5, with TRBD1 matching 8 bases. Germline CDR1 and CDR2: DFQATT and SNEGSKA (reference sequence). Losses at the gene ends were 3 bases for V and 5 bases for J; bases not matched to a gene: 11. The CDR3 consists of 15 residues. CDR3 region: CSASVQSGGAETQYF. CDR3 DNA: TGCAGTGCTAGCGTACAATCAGGGGGCGCGGAGACCCAGTACTTC.